The 23 T cell receptor beta chains below were found in one sample sequenced in a study of blood T cell repertoires in COVID-19. TCRdb's table, derived via immunoSEQ multiplex PCR, lists solely in-frame clones and lacks some. The repertoire holds around 250,000 clones, 80% to 90% seen once, with roughly 6.7% in the top ten. Material for sequencing was PBMCs or T cells enriched from blood (not recorded which). The receptors shown here come from a woman aged 45-59 years who had been exposed to COVID-19.

This clone has only a few counts. The chain is built from TRBV19 and TRBJ2-2; 9 bases are shared with TRBD1. The V segment lost 9 bases and the J segment 7 bases; nucleotides outside the gene matches: 9. The CDR3 is made up of 14 amino acids. CDR1 LNHDA and CDR2 SQIVND come from the germline V gene (reference sequence). CDR3 residues: CASESWDRDGELFF. The CDR3, as DNA: TGTGCCAGCGAGTCATGGGACAGGGACGGGGAGCTGTTTTTT.

This clone was picked up many times. In nucleotides, the CDR3 is TGCGCCAGCAGCTCGGTTCAGGGGGTGAACACTGAAGCTTTCTTT. Its protein is CASSSVQGVNTEAFF. The chain is built from TRBV5-1 and TRBJ1-1, with 7 positions matching TRBD1. The ends lost 3 bases at V and 0 bases at J; junction bases unmatched: 5. Looked up from germline, CDR1 is SGHRS and CDR2 is YFSETQ. The CDR3 covers 15 residues.

CDR3 protein: CATSGTGGFTDTQYF. The CDR3 DNA reads as TGTGCCACCAGTGGGACAGGGGGTTTCACAGATACGCAGTATTTT. The rearrangement links TRBV24-1 to TRBJ2-3, with TRBD1 matching over 10 bases. This CDR3 spans 15 amino acids. With V trimmed by 5 bases and J by 2 bases, 3 bases remained unmatched. Germline values: CDR1 KGHDR, CDR2 SFDVKD.

The sample holds a few counts of this clone. The genes are TRBV7-9 and TRBJ1-1; D gene ambiguous. The V gene lost 6 bases and the J gene lost 4 bases, with 9 bases spanning the gap. Germline V gives CDR1 SEHNR, CDR2 FQNEAQ (reference sequence). This CDR3 is 12 amino acids long. For the CDR3, the DNA is TGTGCCAGCAGGGCGGGGTTCACTGAAGCTTTCTTT. Translation: CASRAGFTEAFF.

The V call is TRBV29-1, the J call TRBJ1-1; D ambiguous. V was pared by 6 bases and J by 4 bases, with 9 bases between. The length of the CDR3 is 11 residues. Germline loops: CDR1 SQVTM, CDR2 ANQGSEA. The CDR3 DNA sequence: TGCAGCGTCACGGGAATCACTGAAGCTTTCTTT. This codes for CSVTGITEAFF.

This chain uses TRBV19 with TRBJ1-2, with D uncertain. The germline V and J ends were trimmed by 1 base and 0 bases, with 9 bases remaining between them. This CDR3 comprises 15 residues. CDR1 and CDR2 from the germline V gene are LNHDA and SQIVND (reference sequence). The CDR3 DNA reads as TGTGCCAGTAGTATAGTTTGGGCAGCTAACTATGGCTACACCTTC. This translates into CASSIVWAANYGYTF.

V and J are TRBV7-2 and TRBJ1-6; no reliable D call. V was shortened by 1 base and J by 8 bases, with 9 bases between the two germline ends. CDR3 length: 14 residues. Germline CDR1 and CDR2: SGHTA and FQGNSA. The DNA of the CDR3 is TGTGCCAGCAGCTTAGGCAGTCCCGATTCACCCCTCCACTTT. Translation gives CASSLGSPDSPLHF.

The rearrangement uses TRBV12-3 or TRBV12-4 and TRBJ2-5; no definite D call. Trimming stripped 5 bases from V and 7 bases from J, with 8 bases between. CDR3 length: 11 residues. This CDR3 reads CASSTFGTQYF. CDR3 nucleotides: TGTGCCAGCAGTACTTTCGGGACCCAGTACTTC.

The V call is TRBV3-1 (or the pseudogene TRBV3-2), the J call TRBJ1-2; 8 nucleotides line up with TRBD1. The CDR3 sequence is 15 residues long. V lost 6 bases and J lost 4; bases outside the gene matches: 10. Per the germline V gene, CDR1 is LGHDT and CDR2 is YNNKEL (reference sequence). The CDR3 reads CASSTTGEVSYGYTF. CDR3 nucleotides: TGTGCCAGCAGTACGACAGGGGAGGTGAGCTATGGCTACACCTTC.

This chain uses TRBV7-9 with TRBJ2-6, with D unclear. The CDR3 sequence is 16 residues long. The germline V gene has CDR1 SEHNR and CDR2 FQNEAQ (reference sequence). Trimming stripped 5 bases from V and 5 bases from J, with 16 bases between. The DNA of the CDR3 is TGTGCCAGCAGCGCAGACCTCCAGGCGAGGGCCAACGTCCTGACTTTC. Its translation is CASSADLQARANVLTF.

The V gene is TRBV12-3 or TRBV12-4, the J gene TRBJ1-2; D gene ambiguous. The CDR3 is 12 amino acids. V dropped 4 bases and J dropped 2 bases, with 5 bases sitting between them. CDR3 nucleotide sequence: TGTGCCAGCAGTTCCCAGAACTATGGCTACACCTTC. Translated: CASSSQNYGYTF.

V and J are TRBV12-3 or TRBV12-4 and TRBJ1-1; D is possibly TRBD1 (5 bases). The germline V and J ends were trimmed by 3 bases and 6 bases, with 8 bases remaining between them. The CDR3 spans 12 residues. CDR3 nucleotides: TGTGCCAGCAGTTTGGGGGGGTCTGAAGCTTTCTTT. It codes for CASSLGGSEAFF.

This chain uses TRBV18 with TRBJ1-1; D is unclear. Germline V gene lookup returns CDR1 KGHSH and CDR2 LQKENI. CDR3 length equals 13 residues. With 3 bases removed from V and 5 bases from J, the gap between germline ends came to 10 bases. In DNA form, the CDR3 reads TGTGCCAGCTCACCGGCCGGGGTGACTGAAGCTTTCTTT. Translation gives CASSPAGVTEAFF.

This sequence joins TRBV10-2 and TRBJ1-1; D not certain. Germline CDR1 and CDR2: WSHSY and SAAADI. CDR3 size: 13 residues. The V end was cut by 7 bases, the J end by 1 base, with 10 bases between. The CDR3 DNA reads as TGCGCCAGCAACGAGGGCTGGAACACTGAAGCTTTCTTT. Amino acid sequence: CASNEGWNTEAFF.

The chain links TRBV24-1 to TRBJ2-2, with D perhaps TRBD1 (6 bases). The CDR3 consists of 15 residues. Trimming shortened V by 1 base and J by 5 bases, and 10 bases separated the two germline ends. Germline V lookup: CDR1 KGHDR, CDR2 SFDVKD. The CDR3 region is CATSDFQGRTGELFF. The CDR3 nucleotides are TGTGCCACCAGTGATTTCCAGGGGCGTACCGGGGAGCTGTTTTTT.

This clone was observed once. The J gene is TRBJ2-1, the V gene TRBV2, with TRBD1 identical over 8 bases. Germline CDR1 is SNHLY and CDR2 is FYNNEI. J was trimmed by 2 bases and V by 6 bases; bases with no gene match: 3. The CDR3 runs to 14 residues. The DNA for the CDR3 is TGTGCCAGCAGAGGACAGGGACCCTACAATGAGCAGTTCTTC. Amino acid sequence: CASRGQGPYNEQFF.

V gene TRBV5-4 combines with J gene TRBJ1-4; possibly TRBD1 for D (5 bases). Looked up from germline, CDR1 is SGHNT and CDR2 is YYREEE (reference sequence). The CDR3 has 16 amino acids. V lost 0 bases and J 13 bases, leaving 22 bases between the germline ends. CDR3 DNA sequence: TGTGCCAGCAGCTTGGTGGGGACCGGGGAGCGGGGCGGACTGTTTTTT. This sequence encodes CASSLVGTGERGGLFF.

The chain combines TRBV5-4 with TRBJ1-1; perhaps TRBD1 as D (6 bases). The CDR3 covers 13 residues. Germline loops: CDR1 SGHNT, CDR2 YYREEE (reference sequence). Trimming took 4 bases from V and 0 from J, leaving 7 bases between them. The CDR3 reads CASSGQMNTEAFF. CDR3 bases: TGTGCCAGCAGCGGACAGATGAACACTGAAGCTTTCTTT. The full variable domain, in which reference TRBV5-4 and TRBJ1-1 provide the parts outside the CDR3, is ETGVTQSPTHLIKTRGQQVTLRCSSQSGHNTVSWYQQALGQGPQFIFQYYREEENGRGNFPPRFSGLQFPNYSSELNVNALELDDSALYLCASSGQMNTEAFFGQGTRLTVV.

The chain has TRBV7-6 and TRBJ2-1; possible D gene TRBD2, 5 bases. This CDR3 is built from 16 residues. CDR1 SGHVS and CDR2 FNYEAQ come from the germline V gene. V was shortened by 2 bases and J by 0 bases, with 11 bases between the two germline ends. CDR3 DNA sequence: TGTGCCAGCAGCTTACTATGGGAGAGCTCCTACAATGAGCAGTTCTTC. Protein product: CASSLLWESSYNEQFF.

CDR3 in amino acids: CASNLGGGRGYTF. CDR3 nucleotide sequence: TGTGCCAGCAACCTAGGGGGGGGCCGTGGCTACACCTTC. This chain connects TRBV5-4 to TRBJ1-2; weak D call: TRBD1 (6 bases). Per germline, CDR1 SGHNT and CDR2 YYREEE (reference sequence). CDR3 length: 13 residues. Trimming took 6 bases from V and 7 from J, leaving 16 bases between them. Filled out from reference TRBV5-4 and TRBJ1-2, the complete variable domain reads ETGVTQSPTHLIKTRGQQVTLRCSSQSGHNTVSWYQQALGQGPQFIFQYYREEENGRGNFPPRFSGLQFPNYSSELNVNALELDDSALYLCASNLGGGRGYTFGSGTRLTVV.

This clone was counted a single time. The V call is TRBV5-1, the J call TRBJ2-2; D possibly corresponds to TRBD2 (6 bases). Germline CDR1 SGHRS, CDR2 YFSETQ. The V end was cut by 3 bases, the J end by 0 bases, with 12 bases between. The CDR3 length is 16 residues. CDR3 protein: CASSSGGTSNTGELFF. The CDR3 DNA follows: TGCGCCAGCAGCTCCGGGGGAACCTCGAACACCGGGGAGCTGTTTTTT.

The V call is TRBV11-2, the J call TRBJ2-5, with 8 bases that match TRBD1. The CDR3 totals 18 residues. The V gene's germline CDR1 is SGHAT and CDR2 FQNNGV. V lost 5 bases and J lost 5; bases outside the gene matches: 19. The CDR3 region is CASSKGTGSPVAGETQYF. The CDR3 DNA is TGTGCCAGCAGCAAAGGGACAGGTAGCCCGGTGGCCGGTGAGACCCAGTACTTC.

This clone was picked up one time. The chain combines TRBV5-4 with TRBJ1-2; 10 nucleotides line up with TRBD1. The V gene end was trimmed by 0 bases and the J gene end by 6 bases; junction bases not matched to a gene: 2. Germline CDR1 SGHNT, CDR2 YYREEE (reference sequence). This CDR3 contains 14 residues. CDR3 loop: CASSLEGQGHGYTF. CDR3 nucleotides: TGTGCCAGCAGCTTGGAGGGACAGGGGCATGGCTACACCTTC.